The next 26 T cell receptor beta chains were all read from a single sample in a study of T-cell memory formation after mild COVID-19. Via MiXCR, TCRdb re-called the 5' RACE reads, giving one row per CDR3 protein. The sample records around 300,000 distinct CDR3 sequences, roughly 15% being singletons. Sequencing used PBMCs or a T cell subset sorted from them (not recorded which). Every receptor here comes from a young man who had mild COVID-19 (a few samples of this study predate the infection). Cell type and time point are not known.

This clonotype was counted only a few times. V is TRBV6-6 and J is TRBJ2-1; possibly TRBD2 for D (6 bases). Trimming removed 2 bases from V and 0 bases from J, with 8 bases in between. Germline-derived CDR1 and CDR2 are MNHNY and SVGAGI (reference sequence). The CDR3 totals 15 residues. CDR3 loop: CASSYDGSSYNEQFF. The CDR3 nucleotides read TGTGCCAGCAGTTACGACGGGAGCTCCTACAATGAGCAGTTCTTC.

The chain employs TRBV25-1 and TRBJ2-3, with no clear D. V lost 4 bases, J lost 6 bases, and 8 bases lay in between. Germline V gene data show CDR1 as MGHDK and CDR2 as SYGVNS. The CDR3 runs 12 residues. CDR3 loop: CASSGAPDTQYF. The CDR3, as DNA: TGTGCCAGCAGTGGGGCCCCGGATACGCAGTATTTT.

CDR3 nucleotide sequence: TGTGCCAGCAGCTTAGGCGGGACAGGCTCAAATGAAAAACTGTTTTTT. Translation: CASSLGGTGSNEKLFF. The chain combines TRBV7-9 with TRBJ1-4, with 8 bases fitting TRBD1. After removal of 1 base from V and 5 bases from J, the junction contained 6 bases not matched to a gene. Germline CDR1 is SEHNR and CDR2 is FQNEAQ (reference sequence). This CDR3 is 16 amino acids long.

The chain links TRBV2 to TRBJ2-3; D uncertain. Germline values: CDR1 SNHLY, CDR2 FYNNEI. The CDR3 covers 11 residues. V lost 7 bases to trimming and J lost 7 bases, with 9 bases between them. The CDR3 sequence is CASTPAHTQYF. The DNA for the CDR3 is TGTGCCAGCACTCCTGCGCATACGCAGTATTTT.

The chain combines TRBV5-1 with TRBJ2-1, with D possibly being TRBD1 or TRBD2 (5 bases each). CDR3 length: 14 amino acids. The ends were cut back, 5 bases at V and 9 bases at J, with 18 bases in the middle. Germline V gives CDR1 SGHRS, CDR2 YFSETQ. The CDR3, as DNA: TGCGCCAGCAGGATTGAGGGGACCATCCCTGAGCAGTTCTTC. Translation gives CASRIEGTIPEQFF. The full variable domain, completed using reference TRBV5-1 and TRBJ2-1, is KAGVTQTPRYLIKTRGQQVTLSCSPISGHRSVSWYQQTPGQGLQFLFEYFSETQRNKGNFPGRFSGRQFSNSRSEMNVSTLELGDSALYLCASRIEGTIPEQFFGPGTRLTVL.

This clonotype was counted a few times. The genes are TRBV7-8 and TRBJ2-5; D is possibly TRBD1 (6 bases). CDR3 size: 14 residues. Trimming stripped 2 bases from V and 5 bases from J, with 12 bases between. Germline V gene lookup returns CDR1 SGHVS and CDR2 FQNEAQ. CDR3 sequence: CASSLYRVSETQYF. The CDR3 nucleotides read TGTGCCAGCAGCTTATACAGGGTCAGCGAGACCCAGTACTTC.

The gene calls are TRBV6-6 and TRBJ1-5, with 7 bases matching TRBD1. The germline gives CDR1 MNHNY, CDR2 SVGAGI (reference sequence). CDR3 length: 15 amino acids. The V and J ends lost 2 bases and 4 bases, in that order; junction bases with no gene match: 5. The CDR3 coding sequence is TGTGCCAGCAGTTACGACAGGGATGGGAATCAGCCCCAGCATTTT. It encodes CASSYDRDGNQPQHF.

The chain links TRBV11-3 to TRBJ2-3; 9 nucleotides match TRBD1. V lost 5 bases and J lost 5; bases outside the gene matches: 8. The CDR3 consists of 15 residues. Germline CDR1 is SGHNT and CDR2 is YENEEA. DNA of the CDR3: TGTGCCAGCAGCACCGGGACAGGGTTGGTAGATACGCAGTATTTT. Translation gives CASSTGTGLVDTQYF.

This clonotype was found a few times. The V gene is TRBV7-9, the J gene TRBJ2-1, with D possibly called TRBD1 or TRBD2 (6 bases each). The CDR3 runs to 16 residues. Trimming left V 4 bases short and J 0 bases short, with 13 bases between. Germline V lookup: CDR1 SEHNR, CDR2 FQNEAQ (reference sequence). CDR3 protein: CASSSLRGHSYNEQFF. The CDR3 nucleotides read TGTGCCAGCAGCTCGCTCCGGGGGCACTCCTACAATGAGCAGTTCTTC.

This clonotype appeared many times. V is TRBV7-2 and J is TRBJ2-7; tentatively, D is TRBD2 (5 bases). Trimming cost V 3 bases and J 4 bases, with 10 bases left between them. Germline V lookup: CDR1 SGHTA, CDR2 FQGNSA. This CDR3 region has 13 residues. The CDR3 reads CASSLQPGYEQYV. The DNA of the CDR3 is TGTGCCAGCAGCTTGCAGCCGGGGTACGAGCAGTACGTC.

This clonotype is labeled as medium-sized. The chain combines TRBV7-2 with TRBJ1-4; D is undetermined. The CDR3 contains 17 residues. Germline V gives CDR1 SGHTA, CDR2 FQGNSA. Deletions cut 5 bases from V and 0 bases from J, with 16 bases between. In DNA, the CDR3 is TGTGCCAGCAGCCCCGGCGGAGGGCGTGCAACTAATGAAAAACTGTTTTTT. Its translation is CASSPGGGRATNEKLFF.

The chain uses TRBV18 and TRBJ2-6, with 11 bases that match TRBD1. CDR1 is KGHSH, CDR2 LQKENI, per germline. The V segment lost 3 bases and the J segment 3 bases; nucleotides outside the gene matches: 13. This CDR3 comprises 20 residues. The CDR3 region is CASSPRTGGRALGGANVLTF. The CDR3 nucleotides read TGTGCCAGCTCACCGAGGACAGGGGGCCGAGCTCTTGGTGGGGCCAACGTCCTGACTTTC.

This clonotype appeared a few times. This CDR3 reads CASSPGQAFTTQHF. CDR3 in DNA: TGTGCCAGCTCTCCCGGACAGGCATTTACGACCCAGCATTTT. This chain connects TRBV18 to TRBJ1-5; 7 positions agree with TRBD1. Looked up from germline, CDR1 is KGHSH and CDR2 is LQKENI. The CDR3 runs 14 residues. Trimming cost V 6 bases and J 11 bases; bases outside gene matches: 13.

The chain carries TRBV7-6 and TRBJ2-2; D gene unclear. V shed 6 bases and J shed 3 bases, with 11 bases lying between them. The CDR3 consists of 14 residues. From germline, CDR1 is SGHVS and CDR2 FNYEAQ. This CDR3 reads CASSLEHDTGELFF. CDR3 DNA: TGTGCCAGCAGTTTGGAGCATGACACCGGGGAGCTGTTTTTT.

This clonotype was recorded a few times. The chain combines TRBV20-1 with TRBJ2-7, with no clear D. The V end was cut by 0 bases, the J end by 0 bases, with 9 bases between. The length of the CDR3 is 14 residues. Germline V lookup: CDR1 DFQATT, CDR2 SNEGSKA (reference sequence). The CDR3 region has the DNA TGCAGTGCTAGAGATATCCACAGCTCCTACGAGCAGTACGTC. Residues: CSARDIHSSYEQYV.

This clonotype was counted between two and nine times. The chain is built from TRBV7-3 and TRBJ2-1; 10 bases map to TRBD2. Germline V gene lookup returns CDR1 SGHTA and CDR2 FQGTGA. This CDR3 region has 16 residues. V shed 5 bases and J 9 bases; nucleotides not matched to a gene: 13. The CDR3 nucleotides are TGTGCCAGCAGCAAAGAGCGGGGGGGCCGGTTTAGTGAGCAGTTCTTC. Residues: CASSKERGGRFSEQFF.

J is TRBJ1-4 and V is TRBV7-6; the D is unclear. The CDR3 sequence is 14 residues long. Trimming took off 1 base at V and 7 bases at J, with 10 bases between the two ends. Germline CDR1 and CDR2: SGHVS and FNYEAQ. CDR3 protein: CASSLEGNGEKLFF. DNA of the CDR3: TGTGCCAGCAGCTTAGAAGGAAATGGTGAAAAACTGTTTTTT.

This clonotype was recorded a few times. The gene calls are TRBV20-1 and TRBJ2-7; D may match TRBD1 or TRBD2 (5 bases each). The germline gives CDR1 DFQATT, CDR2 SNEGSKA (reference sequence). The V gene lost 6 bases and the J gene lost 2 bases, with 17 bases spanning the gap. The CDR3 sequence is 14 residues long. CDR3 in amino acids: CSATPGPRPYEQYV. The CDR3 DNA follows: TGCAGTGCGACTCCGGGACCCAGGCCCTACGAGCAGTACGTC.

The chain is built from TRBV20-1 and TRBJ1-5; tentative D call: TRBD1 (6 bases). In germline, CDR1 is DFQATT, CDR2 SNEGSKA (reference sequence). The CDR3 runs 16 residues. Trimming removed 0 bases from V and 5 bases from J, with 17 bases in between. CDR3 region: CSARDFSGQNYQPQHF. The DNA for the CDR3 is TGCAGTGCTAGAGATTTTTCCGGACAGAATTATCAGCCCCAGCATTTT.

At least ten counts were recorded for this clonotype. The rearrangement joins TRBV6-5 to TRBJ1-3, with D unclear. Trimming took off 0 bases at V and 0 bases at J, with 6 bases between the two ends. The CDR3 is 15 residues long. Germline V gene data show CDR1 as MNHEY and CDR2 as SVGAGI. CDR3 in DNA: TGTGCCAGCAGTTACTCGCTCTCCTCTGGAAACACCATATATTTT. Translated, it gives CASSYSLSSGNTIYF.

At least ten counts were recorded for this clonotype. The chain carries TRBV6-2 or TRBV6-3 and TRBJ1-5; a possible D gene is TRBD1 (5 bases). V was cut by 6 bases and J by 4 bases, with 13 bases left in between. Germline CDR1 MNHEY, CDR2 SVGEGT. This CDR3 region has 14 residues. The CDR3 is CASSTTSGNQPQHF. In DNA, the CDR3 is TGTGCCAGCAGCACAACGTCAGGGAATCAGCCCCAGCATTTT.

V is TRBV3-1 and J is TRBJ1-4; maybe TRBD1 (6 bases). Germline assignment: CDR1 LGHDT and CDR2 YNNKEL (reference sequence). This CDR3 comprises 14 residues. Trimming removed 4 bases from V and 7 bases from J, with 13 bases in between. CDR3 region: CASSPTGIGEKLFF. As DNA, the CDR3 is TGTGCCAGCAGCCCCACAGGGATTGGTGAAAAACTGTTTTTT.

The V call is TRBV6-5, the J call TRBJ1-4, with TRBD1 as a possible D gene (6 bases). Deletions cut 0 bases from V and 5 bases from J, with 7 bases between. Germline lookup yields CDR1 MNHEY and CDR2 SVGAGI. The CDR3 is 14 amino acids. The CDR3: CASSYSRGNEKLFF. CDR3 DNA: TGTGCCAGCAGTTACTCGAGGGGGAATGAAAAACTGTTTTTT.

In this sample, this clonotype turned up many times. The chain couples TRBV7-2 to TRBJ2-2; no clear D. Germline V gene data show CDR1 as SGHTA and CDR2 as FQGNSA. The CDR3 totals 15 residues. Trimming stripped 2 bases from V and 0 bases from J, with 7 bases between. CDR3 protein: CASSLMRANTGELFF. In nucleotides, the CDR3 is TGTGCCAGCAGCTTAATGCGTGCGAACACCGGGGAGCTGTTTTTT.

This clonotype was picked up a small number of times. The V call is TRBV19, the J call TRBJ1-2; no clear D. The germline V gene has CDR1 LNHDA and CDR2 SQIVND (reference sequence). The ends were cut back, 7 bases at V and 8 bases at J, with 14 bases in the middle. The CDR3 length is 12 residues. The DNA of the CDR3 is TGTGCCAGTAAGAAGGGCGTGGAAGGCTACACCTTC. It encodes CASKKGVEGYTF.

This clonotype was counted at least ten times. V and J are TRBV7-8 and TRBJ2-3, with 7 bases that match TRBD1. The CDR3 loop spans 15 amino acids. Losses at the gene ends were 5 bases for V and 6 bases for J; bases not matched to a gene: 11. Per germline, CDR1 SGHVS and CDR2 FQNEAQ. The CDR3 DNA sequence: TGTGCCAGCAGCAAACAGGGGTCCGGGCAGGATACGCAGTATTTT. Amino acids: CASSKQGSGQDTQYF.